The 16 T cell receptor beta chains reported below all come from one sample, sequenced in a study of patients and donors after allogeneic stem cell transplantation. TCRdb recomputed calls from the RT-PCR reads with MiXCR, one row per CDR3 protein. The table has under 200,000 distinct CDR3 sequences, 24% seen once. The sequencing sample was made of blood, either unsorted or a sorted T cell fraction (not recorded which). All receptors derive from a human donor who was either an allogeneic HSCT recipient or a stem cell or donor lymphocyte infusion donor (not recorded which). It is not recorded whose cells these are; they may come from a transplant donor.

A few counts support this clonotype. The chain joins TRBV6-5 to TRBJ1-2; no clear D. The CDR3 runs to 12 residues. V was cut by 7 bases and J by 7 bases, with 13 bases left in between. Germline assignment: CDR1 MNHEY and CDR2 SVGAGI. The CDR3 protein is CASTIWGGGYTF. The CDR3, as DNA: TGTGCCAGCACCATCTGGGGAGGTGGCTACACCTTC.

This clonotype was recorded only once. The chain combines TRBV29-1 with TRBJ2-3; TRBD2 matches at 13 bases. Per germline, CDR1 SQVTM and CDR2 ANQGSEA. The CDR3 has 14 residues. J lost 8 bases, V lost 4 bases, and 6 bases had no gene match. In DNA form, the CDR3 reads TGCAGCGTTGTGACTAGCGGGAGGAGGGCTACGCAGTATTTT. Residues: CSVVTSGRRATQYF.

This chain uses TRBV6-6 with TRBJ2-7; 8 bases align to TRBD2. CDR1 is MNHNY and CDR2 is SVGAGI in the germline V gene (reference sequence). V gave up 4 bases and J gave up 4 bases; unmatched junction bases: 15. The CDR3 consists of 17 residues. CDR3 DNA sequence: TGTGCCAGCAGTTTACTAGCGGAAGTTGGATCGGAATACGAGCAGTACTTC. Protein sequence: CASSLLAEVGSEYEQYF.

This clonotype has ten or more counts. V and J are TRBV6-6 and TRBJ1-2; TRBD1 matches at 8 bases. This CDR3 is built from 15 residues. V was pared by 4 bases and J by 0 bases, with 4 bases of the junction left unmatched. CDR1 and CDR2 (germline): MNHNY, SVGAGI (reference sequence). Here the CDR3 reads CASSSRTGPNYGYTF. As DNA, the CDR3 is TGTGCCAGCAGTTCCCGGACAGGGCCTAACTATGGCTACACCTTC.

The gene calls are TRBV20-1 and TRBJ1-1; D not resolved. From germline, CDR1 is DFQATT and CDR2 SNEGSKA (reference sequence). CDR3 size: 11 residues. V lost 6 bases, J lost 5 bases, and 10 bases lay in between. The CDR3 DNA follows: TGCAGTGCGATCCGGGAGACTGAAGCTTTCTTT. The encoded protein is CSAIRETEAFF.

This sequence joins TRBV12-3 or TRBV12-4 and TRBJ1-1; D call uncertain. Trimming left V 1 base short and J 11 bases short, with 14 bases between. The CDR3 loop spans 13 amino acids. CDR3 region: CASSLGSSGGAFF. DNA for the CDR3: TGTGCCAGCAGTTTAGGCAGTTCTGGCGGGGCTTTCTTT.

The chain couples TRBV6-2 or TRBV6-3 to TRBJ2-7; D is unresolved. From germline, CDR1 is MNHEY and CDR2 SVGEGT. The CDR3 consists of 14 residues. V was shortened by 1 base and J by 1 base, with 8 bases between the two germline ends. The CDR3 coding sequence is TGTGCCAGCAGTTACTACGGACGGTCCTACGAGCAGTACTTC. Translating gives CASSYYGRSYEQYF.

This clonotype was found a few times. The chain carries TRBV6-6 and TRBJ1-1; D gene uncertain. CDR1 and CDR2 (germline): MNHNY, SVGAGI (reference sequence). The CDR3 consists of 11 residues. V was trimmed by 4 bases and J by 6 bases, leaving 6 bases between them. CDR3 in DNA: TGTGCCAGCAGTTTCGTGGCTGAAGCTTTCTTT. This encodes CASSFVAEAFF.

This clonotype was seen more than once but under ten times. The V gene is TRBV12-3 or TRBV12-4, the J gene TRBJ2-5; tentatively, D is TRBD2 (5 bases). Trimming pared 6 bases from V and 4 bases from J, leaving 9 bases between. CDR3 length: 12 amino acids. The CDR3 DNA reads TGTGCCAGCAGACGCGGGCCAGAGACCCAGTACTTC. Its protein product is CASRRGPETQYF.

The V call is TRBV4-1, the J call TRBJ1-2, with 7 bases lining up with TRBD1. Germline values: CDR1 MGHRA, CDR2 YSYEKL. Trimming took 3 bases from V and 6 from J; bases not matched to a gene: 13. The CDR3 sequence is 16 residues long. Here the CDR3 reads CASSQIIADRLDGYTF. The CDR3 nucleotides are TGCGCCAGCAGCCAGATTATAGCGGACAGGTTGGATGGCTACACCTTC.

This clonotype was detected a few times. V is TRBV30 and J is TRBJ1-1; 8 bases fit TRBD1. The CDR3 runs 13 residues. The germline gives CDR1 GTSNPN, CDR2 SVGIG (reference sequence). V shed 4 bases and J 2 bases; nucleotides not matched to a gene: 3. The CDR3 spells CAWNRGTNTEAFF. The CDR3 nucleotides are TGTGCCTGGAACAGGGGGACTAACACTGAAGCTTTCTTT.

The V gene is TRBV20-1, the J gene TRBJ2-7, with TRBD1 matching 8 bases. The CDR3 spans 15 residues. Trimming took 1 base from V and 0 from J; bases not matched to a gene: 5. Germline CDR1 is DFQATT and CDR2 is SNEGSKA (reference sequence). In DNA form, the CDR3 reads TGCAGTGCTAGAGGTGGACAGGGAAGCTCCTACGAGCAGTACTTC. It specifies CSARGGQGSSYEQYF.

This clonotype was seen only a few times. The CDR3 spells CASSLERGQPQHF. In nucleotides, the CDR3 is TGTGCCAGCAGCTTAGAAAGGGGACAGCCCCAGCATTTT. This rearrangement joins TRBV11-2 to TRBJ1-5, with D tentatively TRBD1 (5 bases). CDR3 length equals 13 residues. Looked up from germline, CDR1 is SGHAT and CDR2 is FQNNGV. V was cut by 0 bases and J by 7 bases, with 7 bases left in between.

The chain carries TRBV7-9 and TRBJ1-6; the match to TRBD1 covers 7 bases. The CDR3 is made up of 17 amino acids. J lost 0 bases, V lost 5 bases, and 7 bases had no gene match. CDR1 SEHNR and CDR2 FQNEAQ come from the germline V gene (reference sequence). CDR3 amino acids: CASSQRDSSSYNSPLHF. CDR3 bases: TGTGCCAGCAGCCAGAGGGACAGTAGCTCCTATAATTCACCCCTCCACTTT.

The chain links TRBV12-3 or TRBV12-4 to TRBJ1-1; D is undetermined. The V end was cut by 7 bases, the J end by 5 bases, with 17 bases between. The CDR3 has 14 amino acids. CDR3 in amino acids: CASIKDVSGTEAFF. The CDR3 DNA sequence: TGTGCCAGCATCAAGGACGTGTCTGGGACTGAAGCTTTCTTT.

This chain connects TRBV6-5 to TRBJ1-1; tentative D call: TRBD1 (6 bases). CDR1 is MNHEY and CDR2 is SVGAGI in the germline V gene. The CDR3 covers 16 residues. V was clipped by 6 bases and J by 5 bases, with 22 bases between them. CDR3 loop: CASSLLLDSRGTEAFF. CDR3 DNA sequence: TGTGCCAGCAGCCTTTTATTGGACTCAAGGGGGACTGAAGCTTTCTTT.